A selection of T cell receptor beta chains follows, all from one sample in a study of liver allograft versus peripheral blood T cells. One entry per CDR3 protein, called by TCRdb with MiXCR from the reads. The sample consists of approximately 12,000 distinct CDR3 sequences, approximately 22% of them appearing once. These receptors all stem from a human patient who had a liver transplant. Some T cells may arise from the graft donor. The conserved cysteine and the conserved F or W are not part of the CDR3 here. D genes are given only for firm matches. Rows give clone size only sometimes, using once, few, many, or a class for an expanded clone.

TRBV20-1	TRBJ1-6	-	-	SARAGHPYNSPLH
TRBV28	TRBJ1-2	-	-	ASRTSRVYGYT
TRBV20-1	TRBJ1-6	TRBD1	-	SARERGGDRGLPSYNSPLH
TRBV18	TRBJ2-7	-	few	ASSGSGGRDSPYEQY
TRBV15	TRBJ1-2	-	medium-sized	ATSRDSGLGYGYT
TRBV7-9	TRBJ1-1	-	-	ASSPDSLNTEAF
TRBV7-2	TRBJ2-7	TRBD2	medium-sized	ASSLTGRTYEQY
TRBV20-1	TRBJ1-6	-	few	SARGTAGGNSPLH
TRBV20-1	TRBJ1-2	-	-	SARSGRYGYT
TRBV6-1	TRBJ2-7	TRBD2	-	ASRAGGPSYEQY
TRBV5-6	TRBJ1-2	-	few	ASSLELGVDT
TRBV19	TRBJ2-1	-	-	ASRKSLWAGSYNEQF
TRBV6-2/TRBV6-3	TRBJ1-1	TRBD1	medium-sized	ASSYSILPGQGLRSNAEAF